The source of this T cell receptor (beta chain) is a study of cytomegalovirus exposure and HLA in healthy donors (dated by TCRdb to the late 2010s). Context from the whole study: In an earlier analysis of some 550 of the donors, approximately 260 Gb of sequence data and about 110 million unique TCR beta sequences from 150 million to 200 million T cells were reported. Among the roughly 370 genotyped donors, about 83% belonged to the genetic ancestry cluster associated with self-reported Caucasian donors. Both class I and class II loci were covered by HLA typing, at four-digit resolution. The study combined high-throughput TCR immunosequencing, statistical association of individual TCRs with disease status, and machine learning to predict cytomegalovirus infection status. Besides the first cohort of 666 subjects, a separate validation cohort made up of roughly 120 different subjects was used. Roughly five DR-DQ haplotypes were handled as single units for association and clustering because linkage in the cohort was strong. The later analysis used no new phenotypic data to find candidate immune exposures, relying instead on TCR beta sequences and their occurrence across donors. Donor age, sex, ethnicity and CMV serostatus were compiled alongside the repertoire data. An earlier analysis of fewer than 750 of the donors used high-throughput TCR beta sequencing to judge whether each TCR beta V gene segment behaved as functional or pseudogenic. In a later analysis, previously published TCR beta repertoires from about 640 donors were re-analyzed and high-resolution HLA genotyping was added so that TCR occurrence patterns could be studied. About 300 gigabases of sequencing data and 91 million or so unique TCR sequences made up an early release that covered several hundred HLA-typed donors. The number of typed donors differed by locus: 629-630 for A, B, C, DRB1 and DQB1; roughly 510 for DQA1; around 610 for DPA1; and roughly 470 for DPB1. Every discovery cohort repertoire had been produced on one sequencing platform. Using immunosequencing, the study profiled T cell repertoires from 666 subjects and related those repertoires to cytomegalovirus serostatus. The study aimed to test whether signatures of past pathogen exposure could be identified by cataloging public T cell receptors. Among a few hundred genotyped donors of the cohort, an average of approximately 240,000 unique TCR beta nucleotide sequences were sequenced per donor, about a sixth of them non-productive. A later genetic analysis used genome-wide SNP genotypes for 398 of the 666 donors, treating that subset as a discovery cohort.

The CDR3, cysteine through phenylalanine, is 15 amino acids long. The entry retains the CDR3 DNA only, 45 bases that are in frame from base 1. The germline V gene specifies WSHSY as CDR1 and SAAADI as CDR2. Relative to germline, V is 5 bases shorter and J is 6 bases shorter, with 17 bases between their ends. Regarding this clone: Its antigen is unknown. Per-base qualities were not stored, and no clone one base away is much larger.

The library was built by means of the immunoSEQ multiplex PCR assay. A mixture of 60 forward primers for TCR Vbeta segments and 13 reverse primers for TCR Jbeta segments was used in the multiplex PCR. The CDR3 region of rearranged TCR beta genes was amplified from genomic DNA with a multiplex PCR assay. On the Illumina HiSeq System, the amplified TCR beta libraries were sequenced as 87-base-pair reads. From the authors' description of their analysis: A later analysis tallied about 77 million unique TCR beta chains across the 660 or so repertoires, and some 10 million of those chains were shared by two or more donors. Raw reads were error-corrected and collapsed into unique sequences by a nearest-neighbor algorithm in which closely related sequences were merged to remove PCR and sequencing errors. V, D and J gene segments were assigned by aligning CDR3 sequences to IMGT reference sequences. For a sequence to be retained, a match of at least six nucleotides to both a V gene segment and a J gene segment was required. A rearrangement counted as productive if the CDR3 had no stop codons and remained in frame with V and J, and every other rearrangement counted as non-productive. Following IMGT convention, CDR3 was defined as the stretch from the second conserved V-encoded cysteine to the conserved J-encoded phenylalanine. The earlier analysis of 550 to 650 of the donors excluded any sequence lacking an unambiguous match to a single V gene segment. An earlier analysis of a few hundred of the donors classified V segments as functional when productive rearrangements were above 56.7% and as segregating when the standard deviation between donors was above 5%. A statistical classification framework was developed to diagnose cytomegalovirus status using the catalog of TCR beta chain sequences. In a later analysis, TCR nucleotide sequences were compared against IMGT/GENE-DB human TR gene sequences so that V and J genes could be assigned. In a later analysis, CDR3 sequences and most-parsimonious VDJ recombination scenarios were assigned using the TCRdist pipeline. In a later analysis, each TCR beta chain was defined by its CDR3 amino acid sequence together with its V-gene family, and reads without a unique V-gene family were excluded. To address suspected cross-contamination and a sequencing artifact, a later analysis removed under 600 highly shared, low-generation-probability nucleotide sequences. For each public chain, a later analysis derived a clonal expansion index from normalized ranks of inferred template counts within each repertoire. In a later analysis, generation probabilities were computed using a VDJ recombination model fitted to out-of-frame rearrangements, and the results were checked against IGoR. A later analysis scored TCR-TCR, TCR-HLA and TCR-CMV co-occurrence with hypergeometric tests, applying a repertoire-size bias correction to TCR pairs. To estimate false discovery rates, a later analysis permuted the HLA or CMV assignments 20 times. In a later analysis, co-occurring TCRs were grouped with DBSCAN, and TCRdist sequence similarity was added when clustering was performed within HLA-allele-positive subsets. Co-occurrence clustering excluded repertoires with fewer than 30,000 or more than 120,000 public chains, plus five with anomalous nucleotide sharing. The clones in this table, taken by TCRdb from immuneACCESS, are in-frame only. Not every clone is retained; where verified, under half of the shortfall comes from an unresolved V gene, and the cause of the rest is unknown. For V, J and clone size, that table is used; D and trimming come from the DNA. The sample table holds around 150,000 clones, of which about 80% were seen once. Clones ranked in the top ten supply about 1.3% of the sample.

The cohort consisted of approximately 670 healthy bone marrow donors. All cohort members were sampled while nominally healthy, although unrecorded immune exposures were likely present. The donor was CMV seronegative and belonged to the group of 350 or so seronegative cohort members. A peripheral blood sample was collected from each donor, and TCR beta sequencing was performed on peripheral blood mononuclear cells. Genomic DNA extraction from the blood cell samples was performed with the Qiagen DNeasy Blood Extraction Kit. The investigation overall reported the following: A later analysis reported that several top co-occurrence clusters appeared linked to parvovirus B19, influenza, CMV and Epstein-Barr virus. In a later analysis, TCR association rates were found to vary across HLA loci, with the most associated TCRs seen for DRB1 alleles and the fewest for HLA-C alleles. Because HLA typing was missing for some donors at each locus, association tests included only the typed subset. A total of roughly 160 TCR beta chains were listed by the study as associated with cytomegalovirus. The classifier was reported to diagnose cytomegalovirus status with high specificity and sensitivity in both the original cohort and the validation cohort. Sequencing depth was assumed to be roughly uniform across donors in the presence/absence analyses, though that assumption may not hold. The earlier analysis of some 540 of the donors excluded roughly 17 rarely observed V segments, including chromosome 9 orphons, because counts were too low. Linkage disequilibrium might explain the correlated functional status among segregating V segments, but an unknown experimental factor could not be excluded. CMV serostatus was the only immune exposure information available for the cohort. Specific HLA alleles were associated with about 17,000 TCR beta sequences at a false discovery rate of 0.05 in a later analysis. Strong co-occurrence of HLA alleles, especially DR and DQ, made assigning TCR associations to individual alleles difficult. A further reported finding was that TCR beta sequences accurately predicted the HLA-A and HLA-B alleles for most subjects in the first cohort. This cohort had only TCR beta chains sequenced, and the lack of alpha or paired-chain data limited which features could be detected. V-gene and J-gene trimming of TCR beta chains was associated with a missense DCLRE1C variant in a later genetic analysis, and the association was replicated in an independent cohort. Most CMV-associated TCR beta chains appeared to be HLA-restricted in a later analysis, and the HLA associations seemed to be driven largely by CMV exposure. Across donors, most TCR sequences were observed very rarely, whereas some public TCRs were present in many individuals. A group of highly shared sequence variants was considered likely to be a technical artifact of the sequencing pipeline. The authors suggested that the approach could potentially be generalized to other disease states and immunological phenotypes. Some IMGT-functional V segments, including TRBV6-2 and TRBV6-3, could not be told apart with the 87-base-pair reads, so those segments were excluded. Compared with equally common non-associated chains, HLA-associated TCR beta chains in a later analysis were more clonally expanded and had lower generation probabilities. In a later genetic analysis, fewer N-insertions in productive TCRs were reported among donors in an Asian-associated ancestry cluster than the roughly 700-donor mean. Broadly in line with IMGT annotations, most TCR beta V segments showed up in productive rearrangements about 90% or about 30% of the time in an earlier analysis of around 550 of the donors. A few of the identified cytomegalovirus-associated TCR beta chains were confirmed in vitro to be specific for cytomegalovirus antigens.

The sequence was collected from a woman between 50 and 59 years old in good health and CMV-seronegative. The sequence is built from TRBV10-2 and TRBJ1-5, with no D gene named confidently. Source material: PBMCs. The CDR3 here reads CASSHAGAQSQPQHF. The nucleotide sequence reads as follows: TGCGCCAGCAGTCACGCTGGAGCGCAGAGTCAGCCCCAGCATTTT.